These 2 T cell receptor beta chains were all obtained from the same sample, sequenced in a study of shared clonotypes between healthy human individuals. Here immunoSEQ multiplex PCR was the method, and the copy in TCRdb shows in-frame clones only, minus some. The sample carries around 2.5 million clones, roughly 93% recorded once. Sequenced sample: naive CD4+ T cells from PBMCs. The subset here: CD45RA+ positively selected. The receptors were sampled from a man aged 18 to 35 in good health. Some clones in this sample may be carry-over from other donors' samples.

Written as DNA, the CDR3 is TGTGCCAGCTCACCACAGGGCGATGGCACCGGGGAGCTGTTTTTT. It translates to CASSPQGDGTGELFF. This chain connects TRBV18 to TRBJ2-2; unclear D gene. The V and J ends lost 1 base and 4 bases respectively, with 10 bases between them. There are 15 residues in the CDR3. Germline V CDR1 and CDR2: KGHSH, LQKENI.

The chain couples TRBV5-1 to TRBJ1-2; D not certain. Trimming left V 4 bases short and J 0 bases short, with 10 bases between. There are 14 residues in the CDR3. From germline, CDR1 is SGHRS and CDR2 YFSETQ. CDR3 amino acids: CASSQSGTNYGYTF. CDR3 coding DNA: TGCGCCAGCAGCCAGTCCGGGACTAACTATGGCTACACCTTC. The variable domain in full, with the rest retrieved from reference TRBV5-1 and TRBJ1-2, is KAGVTQTPRYLIKTRGQQVTLSCSPISGHRSVSWYQQTPGQGLQFLFEYFSETQRNKGNFPGRFSGRQFSNSRSEMNVSTLELGDSALYLCASSQSGTNYGYTFGSGTRLTVV.